The 21 T cell receptor beta chains below come from one sample, sequenced in a study of blood T cell repertoires in COVID-19. Here immunoSEQ multiplex PCR was the method, and the copy in TCRdb shows in-frame clones only, minus some. The sample shows around 250,000 clones, approximately 85% of them seen only once. The sample was peripheral blood. The receptors come from a man aged 50 to 59 with active or convalescent COVID-19.

DNA for the CDR3: TGCACCAGCAGCCCTAACGGGTTCTTC. Protein: CTSSPNGFF. V is TRBV1 and J is TRBJ1-2. TRBV1 is a recognized pseudogene. The CDR3 runs to 9 residues.

This rearrangement joins TRBV6-2 or TRBV6-3 to TRBJ2-1, with 16 bases fitting TRBD2. CDR3 size: 16 residues. Germline lookup yields CDR1 MNHEY and CDR2 SVGEGT. After removal of 5 bases from V and 7 bases from J, the junction contained 5 bases not matched to a gene. The CDR3 here is CASSRGLAGGKNEQFF. In DNA, the CDR3 is TGTGCCAGCAGTAGGGGACTAGCGGGAGGGAAGAATGAGCAGTTCTTC.

This sequence joins TRBV30 and TRBJ2-1; D remains unclear. Germline CDR1 is GTSNPN and CDR2 is SVGIG (reference sequence). The V end lost 2 bases, the J end lost 6 bases, and 8 bases lay between the germline ends. The CDR3 has 12 amino acids. The CDR3 loop reads CAWSHTGNEQFF. The CDR3 DNA reads TGTGCCTGGAGTCACACGGGCAATGAGCAGTTCTTC.

V and J are TRBV29-1 and TRBJ2-7, with TRBD1 matching 7 bases. Germline CDR1 SQVTM, CDR2 ANQGSEA. The CDR3 length is 12 residues. J was trimmed by 1 base and V by 6 bases; bases with no gene match: 3. The CDR3 is CSVRDSSYEQYF. The CDR3 DNA reads TGCAGCGTACGGGACAGTTCCTACGAGCAGTACTTC.

V is TRBV4-1 and J is TRBJ1-1; TRBD1 matches at 7 bases. Trimming cost V 4 bases and J 7 bases; bases outside gene matches: 12. Germline loops: CDR1 MGHRA, CDR2 YSYEKL. The CDR3 covers 15 residues. CDR3 bases: TGCGCCAGCAGCCTAATCATTTCCGGGACAGATGAAGCTTTCTTT. Amino acids: CASSLIISGTDEAFF.

Remarks on this clone: In the same sample, other DNA sequences code for this CDR3. This chain links TRBV5-4 with TRBJ1-2, with D tentatively TRBD1 (5 bases). Germline V gene data show CDR1 as SGHNT and CDR2 as YYREEE (reference sequence). V dropped 4 bases and J dropped 6 bases, with 13 bases sitting between them. The CDR3 covers 13 residues. CDR3 sequence reads: CASSLTGGDGYTF. The CDR3 coding sequence is TGTGCCAGCAGCCTGACCGGAGGGGATGGCTACACCTTC.

This clone was observed a single time. This chain uses TRBV6-5 with TRBJ2-7; D is undetermined. From germline, CDR1 is MNHEY and CDR2 SVGAGI. Trimming shortened V by 6 bases and J by 0 bases, and 6 bases separated the two germline ends. The CDR3 is 12 residues long. CDR3 region: CASREYSYEQYF. The DNA of the CDR3 is TGTGCCAGCAGGGAGTACTCCTACGAGCAGTACTTC.

V gene TRBV18 combines with J gene TRBJ2-7, with 8 bases identical to TRBD2. Germline CDR1 and CDR2: KGHSH and LQKENI. This CDR3 comprises 13 residues. Trimming removed 6 bases from V and 5 bases from J; junction bases left unmatched: 6. The CDR3 DNA follows: TGTGCCAGCTCCGTGGGACTAGGGGACGAGCAGTACTTC. This sequence encodes CASSVGLGDEQYF.

The rearrangement uses TRBV5-6 and TRBJ2-2; TRBD1 aligns across 7 bases. The CDR3 consists of 14 residues. The germline CDR1 and CDR2 sequences are SGHDT and YYEEEE. V dropped 5 bases and J dropped 6; count of bases not matched to a gene: 7. The CDR3 is CASRPDRVAGELFF. The CDR3 nucleotides are TGTGCCAGCAGGCCCGACAGGGTGGCCGGGGAGCTGTTTTTT.

The chain employs TRBV9 and TRBJ2-1, with TRBD1 matching 7 bases. Germline assignment: CDR1 SGDLS and CDR2 YYNGEE. Trimming took 4 bases from V and 7 from J; bases not matched to a gene: 11. CDR3 length equals 15 residues. CDR3 DNA: TGTGCCAGCAGCCCAGTGGGACAGTACACTAATGAGCAGTTCTTC. It yields the protein CASSPVGQYTNEQFF.

The rearrangement links TRBV7-9 to TRBJ2-1; 11 bases agree with TRBD2. The germline V gene encodes CDR1 SEHNR and CDR2 FQNEAQ (reference sequence). With V trimmed by 5 bases and J by 12 bases, 12 bases remained unmatched. This CDR3 region has 15 residues. CDR3 protein: CASSPDGLAGTRQFF. The CDR3 nucleotides read TGTGCCAGCAGCCCCGATGGACTAGCGGGTACGCGGCAGTTCTTC.

This chain connects TRBV5-1 to TRBJ2-5, with D possibly being TRBD1 (6 bases). V was shortened by 4 bases and J by 1 base, with 14 bases between the two germline ends. The CDR3 sequence is 15 residues long. Germline CDR1 and CDR2: SGHRS and YFSETQ. The CDR3 bases are TGCGCCAGCAGCACCTCCGGGACACCCCAAGAGACCCAGTACTTC. Its translation is CASSTSGTPQETQYF.

The chain links TRBV12-5 to TRBJ2-1; D is uncertain. Germline assignment: CDR1 LGHNT and CDR2 FRNRAP. This CDR3 is built from 14 residues. V dropped 7 bases and J dropped 6 bases, with 16 bases sitting between them. The CDR3 DNA reads as TGTGCTAGTGCTGACGGGTTGAGTCTCAATGAGCAGTTCTTC. Its translation: CASADGLSLNEQFF. Full variable domain (missing parts from reference TRBV12-5 and TRBJ2-1): DARVTQTPRHKVTEMGQEVTMRCQPILGHNTVFWYRQTMMQGLELLAYFRNRAPLDDSGMPKDRFSAEMPDATLATLKIQPSEPRDSAVYFCASADGLSLNEQFFGPGTRLTVL.

The chain couples TRBV7-8 to TRBJ1-2; D remains unclear. There are 13 residues in the CDR3. Looked up from germline, CDR1 is SGHVS and CDR2 is FQNEAQ. With 0 bases removed from V and 5 bases from J, the gap between germline ends came to 7 bases. The CDR3 loop is CASSLARRYGYTF. CDR3 DNA: TGTGCCAGCAGCTTAGCCAGGCGTTATGGCTACACCTTC.

The V and J genes are TRBV5-6 and TRBJ1-1; D gene unclear. Germline V gene lookup returns CDR1 SGHDT and CDR2 YYEEEE. V lost 1 base and J 0 bases, leaving 4 bases between the germline ends. CDR3 length: 13 residues. CDR3 protein: CASSLYLNTEAFF. CDR3 bases: TGTGCCAGCAGCTTGTATTTGAACACTGAAGCTTTCTTT.

This chain joins TRBV29-1 and TRBJ2-1; 8 nucleotides agree with TRBD2. With V trimmed by 5 bases and J by 0 bases, 12 bases remained unmatched. Germline V lookup: CDR1 SQVTM, CDR2 ANQGSEA. This CDR3 is 17 amino acids long. CDR3 nucleotide sequence: TGCAGCGTTAAACTAGCGGAGTCATTCAGCTCCTACAATGAGCAGTTCTTC. It translates to CSVKLAESFSSYNEQFF.

The rearrangement uses TRBV11-2 and TRBJ2-1, with 10 bases matching TRBD2. The CDR3 is 15 amino acids. V shed 5 bases, J shed 6 bases, and the junction held 7 bases outside the gene matches. Germline V gene lookup returns CDR1 SGHAT and CDR2 FQNNGV. Here the CDR3 DNA reads TGTGCCAGCAGCCCCAGGACTAGCGGCCGCAATGAGCAGTTCTTC. Translation gives CASSPRTSGRNEQFF.

V usage is TRBV11-3 and J usage is TRBJ2-5; D possibly corresponds to TRBD1 (6 bases). V lost 0 bases to trimming and J lost 2 bases, with 16 bases between them. Germline lookup yields CDR1 SGHNT and CDR2 YENEEA. The CDR3 runs to 17 residues. CDR3 protein: CASSLDSRDKQQETQYF. CDR3 DNA: TGTGCCAGCAGCTTAGATTCTCGGGACAAGCAACAAGAGACCCAGTACTTC. Using reference TRBV11-3 and TRBJ2-5 for the parts outside the CDR3, the full variable domain is EAGVVQSPRYKIIEKKQPVAFWCNPISGHNTLYWYLQNLGQGPELLIRYENEEAVDDSQLPKDRFSAERLKGVDSTLKIQPAELGDSAVYLCASSLDSRDKQQETQYFGPGTRLLVL.

The chain has TRBV7-9 and TRBJ1-2; TRBD1 is a possible D gene (5 bases). Germline V gives CDR1 SEHNR, CDR2 FQNEAQ (reference sequence). The CDR3 has 15 residues. Between the trimmed V and J ends, which lost 4 bases and 2 bases, there was a span of 14 bases. CDR3 DNA: TGTGCCAGCAGCTCGGAGGGACGGGAAAACTATGGCTACACCTTC. Its protein product is CASSSEGRENYGYTF.

In this sample, this clone turned up once. The gene calls are TRBV6-5 and TRBJ1-1, with D perhaps TRBD1 (6 bases). The V end was cut by 2 bases, the J end by 0 bases, with 7 bases between. This CDR3 region has 14 residues. Germline assignment: CDR1 MNHEY and CDR2 SVGAGI. The CDR3 loop reads CASSYGTLNTEAFF. The CDR3 DNA sequence: TGTGCCAGCAGTTACGGGACATTGAACACTGAAGCTTTCTTT.

The gene calls are TRBV20-1 and TRBJ2-1; D uncertain. The CDR3 has 10 amino acids. The germline CDR1 and CDR2 sequences are DFQATT and SNEGSKA (reference sequence). The ends were cut back, 5 bases at V and 7 bases at J, with 6 bases in the middle. CDR3 bases: TGCAGTGCTTTTAATAATGAGCAGTTCTTC. Its translation: CSAFNNEQFF.